The next 16 T cell receptor beta chains were all read from a single sample in a study of shared clonotypes between healthy human individuals. Clones were sequenced by immunoSEQ multiplex PCR, and TCRdb holds only the in-frame ones, with some missing. The sample records roughly 1.5 million clones, 98% being singletons. What was sequenced was naive CD4+ T cells sorted from blood. Subset denoted: CD45RA+ positively selected. The receptor source for this set is a man aged 25-45 years in good health.

CDR3 nucleotide sequence: TGTGCCAGCAGTTTAAGGACAGGGTTTATTGATAATGAGCAGTTCTTC. Residues: CASSLRTGFIDNEQFF. V and J are TRBV27 and TRBJ2-1; TRBD1 matches 8 bases. Unmatched junction bases numbered 10, after V lost 2 bases and J lost 7 bases. CDR1 is MNHEY and CDR2 is SMNVEV in the germline V gene (reference sequence). This CDR3 comprises 16 residues.

On this clone itself: Other DNA variants within this sample encode the same CDR3. The chain recombines TRBV15 with TRBJ2-3; the D is unclear. Per germline, CDR1 LNHNV and CDR2 YYDKDF (reference sequence). V shed 1 base and J shed 3 bases, with 5 bases lying between them. CDR3 length: 13 amino acids. The chain's CDR3 is CATSRGGTDTQYF. The CDR3 nucleotides read TGTGCCACCAGCAGAGGGGGAACAGATACGCAGTATTTT. Full variable domain (remainder filled in from reference TRBV15 and TRBJ2-3): DAMVIQNPRYQVTQFGKPVTLSCSQTLNHNVMYWYQQKSSQAPKLLFHYYDKDFNNEADTPDNFQSRRPNTSFCFLDIRSPGLGDTAMYLCATSRGGTDTQYFGPGTRLTVL.

This chain connects TRBV11-1 to TRBJ2-5; D uncertain. With 2 bases removed from V and 0 bases from J, the gap between germline ends came to 4 bases. CDR1 SGHAT and CDR2 FQDESV come from the germline V gene (reference sequence). The CDR3 is 13 residues long. The CDR3 loop is CASSLIYQETQYF. The CDR3 bases are TGTGCCAGCAGCTTAATCTACCAAGAGACCCAGTACTTC.

The rearrangement joins TRBV2 to TRBJ2-1; D is uncertain. Looked up from germline, CDR1 is SNHLY and CDR2 is FYNNEI. The CDR3 is 12 amino acids. V dropped 2 bases and J dropped 11 bases, with 10 bases sitting between them. CDR3 bases: TGTGCCAGCAGTGAATTTCGAGAAAAGCAGTTCTTC. It translates to CASSEFREKQFF.

The rearrangement links TRBV5-4 to TRBJ2-2; TRBD1 is a possible D gene (6 bases). There are 14 residues in the CDR3. V was trimmed by 2 bases and J by 6 bases, leaving 11 bases between them. Germline assignment: CDR1 SGHNT and CDR2 YYREEE (reference sequence). The CDR3 bases are TGTGCCAGCAGCTTCCCAGGGGATTCCGGGGAGCTGTTTTTT. This codes for CASSFPGDSGELFF.

This chain uses TRBV6-5 with TRBJ2-1; TRBD2 aligns across 8 bases. V lost 6 bases, J lost 9 bases, and 13 bases stayed unmatched. Germline CDR1 is MNHEY and CDR2 is SVGAGI. The CDR3 consists of 15 residues. This chain's CDR3 is CASSDLPGLVVEQFF. The CDR3 DNA reads as TGTGCCAGCAGCGACTTACCGGGACTAGTGGTTGAGCAGTTCTTC.

This clone was picked up one time. The chain is built from TRBV19 and TRBJ1-5, with 10 bases that match TRBD1. CDR1 LNHDA and CDR2 SQIVND come from the germline V gene (reference sequence). Trimming removed 3 bases from V and 4 bases from J; junction bases left unmatched: 12. The CDR3 is 18 residues long. CDR3 DNA sequence: TGTGCCAGTAGTATCGGCCCGAGAGGGGGACAGGGGAATCAGCCCCAGCATTTT. It is translated as CASSIGPRGGQGNQPQHF.

A single count supports this clone. The V and J genes are TRBV5-1 and TRBJ1-4, with 8 bases lining up with TRBD1. The V and J ends lost 4 bases and 5 bases, in that order; junction bases with no gene match: 16. CDR1 is SGHRS and CDR2 is YFSETQ in the germline V gene. CDR3 size: 18 residues. CDR3: CASSASRGGQAQNEKLFF. The CDR3 DNA sequence: TGCGCCAGCAGCGCCTCACGGGGGGGACAGGCGCAAAATGAAAAACTGTTTTTT.

The chain recombines TRBV19 with TRBJ1-5; maybe TRBD1 (5 bases). Per the germline V gene, CDR1 is LNHDA and CDR2 is SQIVND (reference sequence). V dropped 5 bases and J dropped 4 bases, with 12 bases sitting between them. This CDR3 has 14 amino acids. The CDR3, as DNA: TGTGCCAGTAGTGAAAGGGGCAATAATCAGCCCCAGCATTTT. Its translation: CASSERGNNQPQHF.

This chain connects TRBV29-1 to TRBJ2-7; D is possibly TRBD1 (6 bases). The CDR3 is 11 residues long. V shed 7 bases and J shed 10 bases, with 17 bases lying between them. Germline values: CDR1 SQVTM, CDR2 ANQGSEA. The CDR3 protein is CSAYGGGHQYF. The CDR3 DNA reads TGCAGCGCATATGGTGGGGGACATCAGTACTTC.

In the case of this clone: This specimen includes other DNA sequences encoding the same CDR3. The rearrangement uses TRBV29-1 and TRBJ2-5, with TRBD1 identical over 8 bases. Germline CDR1 and CDR2: SQVTM and ANQGSEA. The CDR3 runs to 13 residues. V was pared by 6 bases and J by 5 bases, with 8 bases of the junction left unmatched. DNA for the CDR3: TGCAGCGTAGATGGACAGGGTTGGGAGACCCAGTACTTC. Translating gives CSVDGQGWETQYF.

The rearrangement links TRBV5-6 to TRBJ2-3; tentative D call: TRBD2 (6 bases). Trimming shortened V by 4 bases and J by 2 bases, and 14 bases separated the two germline ends. The CDR3 is 15 residues long. CDR1 and CDR2 (germline): SGHDT, YYEEEE. CDR3 protein: CASSPILADTDTQYF. CDR3 coding DNA: TGTGCCAGCAGCCCGATTTTAGCGGACACAGATACGCAGTATTTT. The entire variable domain, with the rest obtained from reference TRBV5-6 and TRBJ2-3, is as follows: DAGVTQSPTHLIKTRGQQVTLRCSPKSGHDTVSWYQQALGQGPQFIFQYYEEEERQRGNFPDRFSGHQFPNYSSELNVNALLLGDSALYLCASSPILADTDTQYFGPGTRLTVL.

The gene calls are TRBV4-1 and TRBJ2-7; the D gene is possibly TRBD1 (5 bases). This CDR3 has 15 residues. Germline V gene sequence: CDR1 MGHRA, CDR2 YSYEKL. The V gene lost 4 bases and the J gene lost 0 bases, with 13 bases spanning the gap. The CDR3 region is CASSPRVTFSYEQYF. The CDR3 DNA is TGCGCCAGCAGCCCCAGGGTCACCTTCTCCTACGAGCAGTACTTC.

A word on this clone: Different DNA sequences within this sample yield the same CDR3. The V and J genes are TRBV20-1 and TRBJ2-1, with D hard to call. The germline V gene encodes CDR1 DFQATT and CDR2 SNEGSKA (reference sequence). V was cut by 6 bases and J by 3 bases, with 6 bases left in between. This CDR3 spans 11 amino acids. The CDR3 loop reads CSASDYNEQFF. CDR3 in DNA: TGCAGTGCCTCGGACTACAATGAGCAGTTCTTC.

This clone was picked up a small number of times. This sample also contains other DNA sequences that code for the same CDR3. The chain couples TRBV9 to TRBJ1-5; tentative D call: TRBD1 (5 bases). Germline V gives CDR1 SGDLS, CDR2 YYNGEE. CDR3 size: 14 residues. Trimming took 0 bases from V and 1 from J, leaving 5 bases between them. The CDR3 DNA follows: TGTGCCAGCAGCGTAGGGGGGAGCAATCAGCCCCAGCATTTT. Protein product: CASSVGGSNQPQHF.

The V call is TRBV14, the J call TRBJ2-1; D is unclear. The V gene's germline CDR1 is SGHDN and CDR2 FVKESK. The CDR3 spans 14 residues. V was shortened by 5 bases and J by 5 bases, with 13 bases between the two germline ends. The CDR3 here is CASSIRISHNEQFF. The CDR3 DNA reads TGTGCCAGCAGCATAAGGATCAGTCACAATGAGCAGTTCTTC.